These 20 T cell receptor beta chains were all obtained from the same sample, sequenced in a study of blood T cell repertoires in COVID-19 (TCRdb year 2020). Library preparation was by the immunoSEQ multiplex PCR assay. TCRdb mirrors the immuneACCESS table, restricted to in-frame sequences. Some clones are absent from its copies; in checked studies, under half trace to an unresolved V gene, and the reason for the others is unknown. The sample table records more than 300,000 clones; 80% to 90% of these occur just once. Jointly, the top ten make up more than 9% of the sample. Sequencing was carried out using PBMCs or T cells enriched from blood (not recorded which). These receptors all stem from a woman younger than 30 who had recovered from COVID-19.

The chain links TRBV10-1 to TRBJ2-7, with 9 bases that match TRBD1. The germline gives CDR1 WNHNN, CDR2 SYGVQD (reference sequence). The CDR3 is 13 amino acids. Trimming took 8 bases from V and 3 from J; bases not matched to a gene: 5. The CDR3, as DNA: TGCGCCAGCTCCTCGACAGGGGGCTACGAGCAGTACTTC. Translation: CASSSTGGYEQYF.

The V gene is TRBV7-9, the J gene TRBJ1-3; D ambiguous. This CDR3 contains 15 residues. V lost 3 bases and J lost 3, with 12 bases in between. The germline V gene encodes CDR1 SEHNR and CDR2 FQNEAQ (reference sequence). The CDR3 sequence is CASSFSHSLGNTIYF. CDR3 DNA sequence: TGTGCCAGCAGCTTTAGTCACAGTCTTGGAAACACCATATATTTT.

The chain links TRBV9 to TRBJ1-5, with TRBD1 as a possible D gene (5 bases). There are 15 residues in the CDR3. The germline V gene has CDR1 SGDLS and CDR2 YYNGEE. Trimming took off 2 bases at V and 5 bases at J, with 14 bases between the two ends. CDR3 DNA: TGTGCCAGCAGCGTGGGCAGGGATATTCATCAGCCCCAGCATTTT. This codes for CASSVGRDIHQPQHF.

This rearrangement joins TRBV10-2 to TRBJ2-1, with 13 bases fitting TRBD2. CDR1 and CDR2 from the germline V gene are WSHSY and SAAADI. The trim removed 0 bases at V and 8 bases at J, leaving 4 bases unmatched. This CDR3 has 16 residues. The CDR3 DNA follows: TGCGCCAGCAGTGAGTCACTAGCGGGGGGGCGGGATGAGCAGTTCTTC. Its translation is CASSESLAGGRDEQFF.

This clone was detected only once. This rearrangement joins TRBV2 to TRBJ1-1; D is undetermined. The CDR3 spans 14 residues. Germline CDR1 and CDR2: SNHLY and FYNNEI. V was trimmed by 1 base and J by 0 bases, leaving 6 bases between them. The CDR3 coding sequence is TGTGCCAGCAGTGAAGGAACGGTGAACACTGAAGCTTTCTTT. Amino acids: CASSEGTVNTEAFF.

The chain combines TRBV6-4 with TRBJ1-2; D ambiguous. The V end was cut by 5 bases, the J end by 6 bases, with 13 bases between. The length of the CDR3 is 13 residues. The germline CDR1 and CDR2 sequences are MRHNA and SNTAGT. CDR3 nucleotides: TGTGCCAGCAGTCCCAGACACATTAATGGCTACACCTTC. Translating it yields CASSPRHINGYTF.

The chain carries TRBV10-3 and TRBJ1-5; tentative D call: TRBD1 (5 bases). The CDR3 has 18 amino acids. Trimming took off 2 bases at V and 5 bases at J, with 22 bases between the two ends. Germline CDR1 ENHRY, CDR2 SYGVKD. CDR3: CAISEGPRVALPHQPQHF. CDR3 sequence (DNA): TGTGCCATCAGTGAGGGACCCAGGGTGGCCCTCCCCCATCAGCCCCAGCATTTT.

The gene calls are TRBV21-1 and TRBJ1-5. TRBV21-1 is deemed a pseudogene. The CDR3 runs 12 residues. CDR3 sequence reads: CASIGGNQPQHF. The CDR3 bases are TGTGCCAGCATCGGGGGGAACCAGCCCCAGCATTTT.

The V call is TRBV7-9, the J call TRBJ2-2, with TRBD2 matching over 13 bases. There are 16 residues in the CDR3. CDR1 and CDR2 (germline): SEHNR, FQNEAQ (reference sequence). J lost 0 bases, V lost 9 bases, and 4 bases had no gene match. The CDR3 reads CARGTSGATNTGELFF. For the CDR3, the DNA is TGTGCCAGGGGGACTAGCGGGGCGACGAACACCGGGGAGCTGTTTTTT.

The chain carries TRBV5-5 and TRBJ2-1, with 7 bases identical to TRBD1. Trimming took 0 bases from V and 9 from J; bases not matched to a gene: 9. The length of the CDR3 is 15 residues. From germline, CDR1 is SGHKS and CDR2 YYEKEE (reference sequence). For the CDR3, the DNA is TGTGCCAGCAGCTTGGTGACGGGACAGTACCCTGAGCAGTTCTTC. Protein product: CASSLVTGQYPEQFF.

The gene calls are TRBV7-8 and TRBJ2-3, with TRBD2 matching over 7 bases. There are 15 residues in the CDR3. The germline gives CDR1 SGHVS, CDR2 FQNEAQ. J was trimmed by 4 bases and V by 5 bases; bases with no gene match: 9. Here the CDR3 DNA reads TGTGCCAGCAGCACAGGACTAGTTTTTTCAGATACGCAGTATTTT. As protein: CASSTGLVFSDTQYF.

The rearrangement joins TRBV7-8 to TRBJ2-3; D is possibly TRBD1 (5 bases). The V gene's germline CDR1 is SGHVS and CDR2 FQNEAQ. Between the trimmed V and J ends, which lost 4 bases and 0 bases, there was a span of 8 bases. This CDR3 is built from 14 residues. The CDR3 nucleotides read TGTGCCAGCAGCTCCAGGGCCAGCACAGATACGCAGTATTTT. It encodes CASSSRASTDTQYF. The whole variable domain, filled in from reference TRBV7-8 and TRBJ2-3, reads GAGVSQSPRYKVAKRGQDVALRCDPISGHVSLFWYQQALGQGPEFLTYFQNEAQLDKSGLPSDRFFAERPEGSVSTLKIQRTQQEDSAVYLCASSSRASTDTQYFGPGTRLTVL.

This clone has only a few counts. The chain carries TRBV7-3 and TRBJ2-1; D remains ambiguous. Between the trimmed V and J ends, which lost 4 bases and 8 bases, there was a span of 15 bases. Germline V gives CDR1 SGHTA, CDR2 FQGTGA. This CDR3 region has 14 residues. The CDR3, as DNA: TGTGCCAGCAGCTCAGGTCATACAAGTGATGAGCAGTTCTTC. Translating gives CASSSGHTSDEQFF.

This chain joins TRBV28 and TRBJ2-5; 14 positions agree with TRBD2. With 7 bases clipped from V and 3 bases from J, the junction kept 13 bases outside the gene matches. Germline V gene lookup returns CDR1 MDHEN and CDR2 SYDVKM. CDR3 length: 18 amino acids. CDR3 in amino acids: CASKTLGTSGSGKETQYF. CDR3 bases: TGTGCCAGCAAAACCCTAGGGACTAGCGGGAGTGGGAAAGAGACCCAGTACTTC. Together with reference TRBV28 and TRBJ2-5, the CDR3 gives the full variable domain: DVKVTQSSRYLVKRTGEKVFLECVQDMDHENMFWYRQDPGLGLRLIYFSYDVKMKEKGDIPEGYSVSREKKERFSLILESASTNQTSMYLCASKTLGTSGSGKETQYFGPGTRLLVL.

V is TRBV11-2 and J is TRBJ2-7; D uncertain. Germline V lookup: CDR1 SGHAT, CDR2 FQNNGV. The CDR3 runs 14 residues. The germline V and J ends were trimmed by 1 base and 0 bases, with 7 bases remaining between them. CDR3 sequence: CASSLGQISYEQYF. Here the CDR3 DNA reads TGTGCCAGCAGCTTAGGGCAGATCTCCTACGAGCAGTACTTC.

This clone was found a few times. The chain carries TRBV7-8 and TRBJ2-3; possible D gene TRBD2, 6 bases. This CDR3 has 16 amino acids. V dropped 1 base and J dropped 1 base, with 12 bases sitting between them. Germline values: CDR1 SGHVS, CDR2 FQNEAQ. This chain's CDR3 is CASSLGIADRTDTQYF. DNA of the CDR3: TGTGCCAGCAGCTTAGGGATAGCGGACCGCACAGATACGCAGTATTTT.

This clone was counted once. V gene TRBV6-5 combines with J gene TRBJ2-6; D gene unclear. CDR1 MNHEY and CDR2 SVGAGI come from the germline V gene. The CDR3 has 16 amino acids. V shed 0 bases and J shed 1 base, with 7 bases lying between them. CDR3 region: CASSYSAASGANVLTF. In DNA form, the CDR3 reads TGTGCCAGCAGTTACTCTGCGGCATCTGGGGCCAACGTCCTGACTTTC.

The V and J genes are TRBV7-9 and TRBJ1-1, with D possibly being TRBD1 (6 bases). CDR3 size: 13 residues. Trimming removed 3 bases at V and 7 bases at J, with 12 bases between. Germline values: CDR1 SEHNR, CDR2 FQNEAQ (reference sequence). DNA for the CDR3: TGTGCCAGCAGCTTCTCCGGACAGTATGAAGCTTTCTTT. Translated, it gives CASSFSGQYEAFF.

This clone was seen only once. The chain recombines TRBV29-1 with TRBJ1-4; 10 bases fit TRBD1. This CDR3 has 15 residues. CDR1 and CDR2 (germline): SQVTM, ANQGSEA. The junction had 4 bases not matched to a gene; V was cut back by 6 bases and J by 0 bases. CDR3 in DNA: TGCAGCGTGACCGGGACAGGGGCAACTAATGAAAAACTGTTTTTT. This gives the protein CSVTGTGATNEKLFF. Using reference TRBV29-1 and TRBJ1-4 for the parts outside the CDR3, the full variable domain is SAVISQKPSRDICQRGTSLTIQCQVDSQVTMMFWYRQQPGQSLTLIATANQGSEATYESGFVIDKFPISRPNLTFSTLTVSNMSPEDSSIYLCSVTGTGATNEKLFFGSGTQLSVL.

This clone was found a few times. CDR3 protein: CASSTGRDRGDCNQPQHF. As DNA, the CDR3 is TGTGCCAGCAGCACCGGTCGGGACAGGGGCGATTGCAATCAGCCCCAGCATTTT. This chain connects TRBV7-9 to TRBJ1-5, with 10 bases fitting TRBD1. The CDR3 runs 18 residues. In germline, CDR1 is SEHNR, CDR2 FQNEAQ (reference sequence). J lost 2 bases, V lost 5 bases, and 12 bases had no gene match. The complete variable domain, with remaining parts taken from reference TRBV7-9 and TRBJ1-5, reads DTGVSQNPRHKITKRGQNVTFRCDPISEHNRLYWYRQTLGQGPEFLTYFQNEAQLEKSRLLSDRFSAERPKGSFSTLEIQRTEQGDSAMYLCASSTGRDRGDCNQPQHFGDGTRLSIL.